This T cell receptor (beta chain) was captured by sequencing in a study of spatial heterogeneity in lung cancer. Overall study findings and caveats: Compared with follow-up, resection was when ubiquitous expanded tumor TCRs appeared in blood more.

V gave up 5 bases and J gave up 2 bases, with 13 bases separating them. The CDR3 covers 15 residues. Germline CDR1 and CDR2: SEHNR and FQNEAQ (reference sequence). This clonotype was detected a few times. The antigen remains undetermined. TCR cDNA molecules each had a unique molecular identifier. MiXCR, run by TCRdb on the 5' RACE reads, gives a single entry per CDR3 protein. The repertoire holds tens of thousands of distinct CDR3 sequences, with 3.5% to 5.5% as singletons. Documented time point: sample taken at primary tumor resection. The input material, whole RNA from tumor, nontumor lung or frozen PBMC, was sequenced unsorted. There were 65 or so donors, all of them untreated patients with early-stage non-small cell lung cancer.

The sample in question was PBMCs, obtained at surgery. The chain joins TRBV7-9 to TRBJ2-1; D possibly uses TRBD1 or TRBD2 (5 bases each). This receptor was obtained from a male donor with early-stage non-small cell lung cancer. The CDR3 DNA reads TGTGCCAGCAGCCCCCGGGGCGGTCCCTACAATGAGCAGTTCTTC. Encoded protein: CASSPRGGPYNEQFF.